One sample yielded the 11 T cell receptor beta chains listed below, sequenced in a study of CD8 T cells in Susac syndrome. An input of about 0.5 to 1 ug of RNA was subjected to reverse transcription using random hexamers. TCRdb recomputed calls from the immunoSEQ multiplex PCR reads with MiXCR, one row per CDR3 protein. The sample yields about 300,000 distinct CDR3 sequences, approximately 89% seen once. Specimen: CD8+ T cells from PBMCs. Source of these receptors: a human donor with multiple sclerosis.

The rearrangement joins TRBV13 to TRBJ2-6; D gene uncertain. The germline V gene encodes CDR1 PRHDT and CDR2 FYEKMQ (reference sequence). Between the trimmed V and J ends, which lost 2 bases and 0 bases, there was a span of 8 bases. The CDR3 is made up of 16 amino acids. This CDR3 is CASSLTSYSGANVLTF. CDR3 coding DNA: TGTGCCAGCAGCTTAACGTCCTACTCTGGGGCCAACGTCCTGACTTTC.

The genes are TRBV4-3 and TRBJ1-5, with D tentatively TRBD1 (5 bases). Per germline, CDR1 LGHNA and CDR2 YSLEER. This CDR3 contains 15 residues. V lost 0 bases, J lost 6 bases, and 12 bases lay in between. The DNA of the CDR3 is TGCGCCAGCAGCCAAGATCGTGCGGGGGGTCAGCCCCAGCATTTT. Protein sequence: CASSQDRAGGQPQHF.

V gene TRBV7-9 combines with J gene TRBJ2-2; possibly TRBD2 for D (5 bases). Germline-derived CDR1 and CDR2 are SEHNR and FQNEAQ (reference sequence). The V end was cut by 4 bases, the J end by 2 bases, with 20 bases between. The CDR3 extends over 18 amino acids. In DNA form, the CDR3 reads TGTGCCAGCAGCTCAACCTTAGCGCGAGTACCTAACACCGGGGAGCTGTTTTTT. Its protein product is CASSSTLARVPNTGELFF.

This clonotype was seen more than once but under ten times. The chain has TRBV28 and TRBJ2-5, with 7 positions matching TRBD2. Germline CDR1 reads MDHEN; CDR2 reads SYDVKM. V lost 3 bases and J lost 3; bases outside the gene matches: 1. The CDR3 has 13 amino acids. The DNA for the CDR3 is TGTGCCAGCAGTTTGGGGGGGAAAGAGACCCAGTACTTC. It specifies CASSLGGKETQYF. Complete variable domain (other parts from reference TRBV28 and TRBJ2-5): DVKVTQSSRYLVKRTGEKVFLECVQDMDHENMFWYRQDPGLGLRLIYFSYDVKMKEKGDIPEGYSVSREKKERFSLILESASTNQTSMYLCASSLGGKETQYFGPGTRLLVL.

This clonotype was seen just once. J is TRBJ2-6 and V is TRBV20-1; a possible D gene is TRBD1 (6 bases). This CDR3 contains 16 residues. Germline V gene lookup returns CDR1 DFQATT and CDR2 SNEGSKA (reference sequence). Trimming removed 5 bases from V and 3 bases from J, with 17 bases in between. The DNA for the CDR3 is TGCAGTGCTGCAGGGGCGGGTGTTGTTGGGGCCAACGTCCTGACTTTC. It specifies CSAAGAGVVGANVLTF.

The rearrangement joins TRBV4-3 to TRBJ2-2; the match to TRBD1 covers 9 bases. CDR1 and CDR2 (germline): LGHNA, YSLEER. The CDR3 loop spans 15 amino acids. The V gene end was trimmed by 1 base and the J gene end by 6 bases; junction bases not matched to a gene: 3. CDR3 sequence reads: CASSQGTGVAGELFF. The CDR3 DNA reads as TGCGCCAGCAGCCAAGGGACAGGGGTAGCCGGGGAGCTGTTTTTT.

This clonotype was observed a handful of times. The rearrangement links TRBV4-3 to TRBJ2-7; 12 bases align to TRBD2. Per the germline V gene, CDR1 is LGHNA and CDR2 is YSLEER. The CDR3 contains 16 residues. The trim removed 1 base at V and 2 bases at J, leaving 3 bases unmatched. The chain's CDR3 is CASSQARTSGTYEQYF. The CDR3, as DNA: TGCGCCAGCAGCCAAGCCCGGACTAGCGGGACCTACGAGCAGTACTTC.

This clonotype has just one count. The rearrangement links TRBV15 to TRBJ2-7; possibly TRBD1 or TRBD2 for D (5 bases each). Between the trimmed V and J ends, which lost 1 base and 4 bases, there was a span of 11 bases. Germline V gene sequence: CDR1 LNHNV, CDR2 YYDKDF (reference sequence). This CDR3 comprises 14 residues. The CDR3 DNA sequence: TGTGCCACCAGCAGAGTTGGGGGAAGGTACGAGCAGTACTTC. Amino acids: CATSRVGGRYEQYF.

J is TRBJ2-3 and V is TRBV27; 11 positions agree with TRBD2. CDR1 and CDR2 from the germline V gene are MNHEY and SMNVEV (reference sequence). The CDR3 extends over 17 amino acids. The junction had 11 bases not matched to a gene; V was cut back by 5 bases and J by 4 bases. The chain's CDR3 is CASSPARLAGGADTQYF. The CDR3 bases are TGTGCCAGCAGTCCAGCCCGGCTAGCGGGGGGAGCAGATACGCAGTATTTT.

The V and J genes are TRBV7-9 and TRBJ1-1; D is unclear. There are 13 residues in the CDR3. Germline V CDR1 and CDR2: SEHNR, FQNEAQ (reference sequence). Trimming removed 5 bases from V and 5 bases from J, with 12 bases in between. DNA for the CDR3: TGTGCCAGCAGCCGCATTCATGGAACTGAAGCTTTCTTT. Translating gives CASSRIHGTEAFF.

This clonotype was found once. V and J are TRBV3-1 and TRBJ2-1, with 12 bases lining up with TRBD2. Losses at the gene ends were 0 bases for V and 4 bases for J; bases not matched to a gene: 1. This CDR3 is built from 16 residues. Germline lookup yields CDR1 LGHDT and CDR2 YNNKEL (reference sequence). Here the CDR3 reads CASSQDLAGGYNEQFF. The CDR3 nucleotides read TGTGCCAGCAGCCAAGATCTAGCGGGAGGGTACAATGAGCAGTTCTTC.